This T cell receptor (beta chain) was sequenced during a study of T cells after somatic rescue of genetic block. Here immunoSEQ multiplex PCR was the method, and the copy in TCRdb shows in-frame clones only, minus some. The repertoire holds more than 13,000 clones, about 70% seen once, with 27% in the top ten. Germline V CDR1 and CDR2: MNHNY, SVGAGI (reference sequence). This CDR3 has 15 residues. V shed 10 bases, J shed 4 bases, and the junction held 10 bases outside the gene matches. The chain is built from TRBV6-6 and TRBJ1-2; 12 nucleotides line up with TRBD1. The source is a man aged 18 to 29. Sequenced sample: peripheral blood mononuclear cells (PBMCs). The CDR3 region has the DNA TGTGCCACCTCCTACCGGGACAGGGGGCTCTATGGCTACACCTTC. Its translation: CATSYRDRGLYGYTF.